These 20 T cell receptor beta chains share one sample of origin, sequenced in a study of T cell responses to AZD1222 COVID-19 vaccine. The method was immunoSEQ multiplex PCR; TCRdb's version includes in-frame clones alone and lacks a portion of them. This table has approximately 150,000 clones, just under 95% appearing once. The source material was peripheral blood, sampled on day 0 of AZD1222 vaccination. The receptor source for this set is an adult in good health.

The chain carries TRBV20-1 and TRBJ2-7, with TRBD2 matching 8 bases. The CDR3 sequence is 16 residues long. Germline CDR1 and CDR2: DFQATT and SNEGSKA (reference sequence). V lost 3 bases and J lost 2; bases outside the gene matches: 12. The CDR3 nucleotides are TGCAGTGCTAGTGGTTTTAGCGGGGAAACAACCTACGAGCAGTACTTC. This sequence encodes CSASGFSGETTYEQYF.

The V call is TRBV7-2, the J call TRBJ1-4; the D gene is possibly TRBD1 (5 bases). Trimming removed 3 bases from V and 8 bases from J, with 10 bases in between. The CDR3 covers 13 residues. The V gene's germline CDR1 is SGHTA and CDR2 FQGNSA. The CDR3 loop reads CASSFLGGEKLFF. The CDR3 DNA follows: TGTGCCAGCAGCTTTTTGGGGGGGGAAAAACTGTTTTTT.

The chain carries TRBV10-3 and TRBJ1-1; D may be TRBD1 (5 bases). The CDR3 contains 14 residues. V lost 3 bases and J lost 1, with 9 bases in between. CDR1 and CDR2 (germline): ENHRY, SYGVKD. DNA of the CDR3: TGTGCCATCAGTGAAGGGGTCGAGAACACTGAAGCTTTCTTT. It codes for CAISEGVENTEAFF.

The chain uses TRBV6-5 and TRBJ2-7, with a weak D call TRBD2 (7 bases). The germline V gene has CDR1 MNHEY and CDR2 SVGAGI. Trimming removed 2 bases from V and 3 bases from J, with 17 bases in between. The CDR3 runs to 16 residues. In DNA form, the CDR3 reads TGTGCCAGCAGTTACGGGAGGGGGGCGAGTAACTACGAGCAGTACTTC. Protein sequence: CASSYGRGASNYEQYF.

V usage is TRBV19 and J usage is TRBJ1-2; D gene ambiguous. Trimming stripped 7 bases from V and 2 bases from J, with 14 bases between. Germline V lookup: CDR1 LNHDA, CDR2 SQIVND (reference sequence). This CDR3 has 14 residues. DNA of the CDR3: TGTGCCAGTACCCCAACGCGGGGAAACTATGGCTACACCTTC. This translates into CASTPTRGNYGYTF.

The chain links TRBV5-6 to TRBJ1-3, with D unresolved. Germline V gives CDR1 SGHDT, CDR2 YYEEEE. The CDR3 covers 13 residues. Deletions cut 5 bases from V and 0 bases from J, with 6 bases between. CDR3 residues: CASRISSGNTIYF. CDR3 DNA sequence: TGTGCCAGCAGGATCAGCTCTGGAAACACCATATATTTT.

The rearrangement uses TRBV18 and TRBJ1-5; weak D call: TRBD1 (6 bases). Trimming left V 6 bases short and J 7 bases short, with 19 bases between. CDR1 KGHSH and CDR2 LQKENI come from the germline V gene. The CDR3 is made up of 15 amino acids. The CDR3 DNA reads TGTGCCAGCTCCCTGGACAGAGGGGATCTACAGCCCCAGCATTTT. This sequence encodes CASSLDRGDLQPQHF. Looking up the rest from reference TRBV18 and TRBJ1-5 gives the full variable domain: NAGVMQNPRHLVRRRGQEARLRCSPMKGHSHVYWYRQLPEEGLKFMVYLQKENIIDESGMPKERFSAEFPKEGPSILRIQQVVRGDSAAYFCASSLDRGDLQPQHFGDGTRLSIL.

V and J are TRBV2 and TRBJ1-2; no clear D. This CDR3 has 14 residues. Germline V gene lookup returns CDR1 SNHLY and CDR2 FYNNEI. Trimming left V 3 bases short and J 0 bases short, with 8 bases between. The CDR3 reads CASSEVPTNYGYTF. The CDR3 coding sequence is TGTGCCAGCAGTGAGGTACCTACTAACTATGGCTACACCTTC.

The V and J genes are TRBV7-3 and TRBJ2-3; D call uncertain. Between the trimmed V and J ends, which lost 3 bases and 2 bases, there was a span of 9 bases. This CDR3 is 14 amino acids long. The germline CDR1 and CDR2 sequences are SGHTA and FQGTGA. The CDR3 protein is CASSFGFPTDTQYF. CDR3 nucleotide sequence: TGTGCCAGCAGCTTCGGATTCCCCACAGATACGCAGTATTTT. The entire variable domain, with the rest obtained from reference TRBV7-3 and TRBJ2-3, is as follows: GAGVSQTPSNKVTEKGKYVELRCDPISGHTALYWYRQSLGQGPEFLIYFQGTGAADDSGLPNDRFFAVRPEGSVSTLKIQRTERGDSAVYLCASSFGFPTDTQYFGPGTRLTVL.

The rearrangement uses TRBV2 and TRBJ1-1; no clear D gene. There are 13 residues in the CDR3. Trimming took 1 base from V and 5 from J, leaving 8 bases between them. Germline CDR1 reads SNHLY; CDR2 reads FYNNEI. This CDR3 reads CASSEVVGTEAFF. CDR3 in DNA: TGTGCCAGCAGTGAAGTGGTTGGTACTGAAGCTTTCTTT.

This clone has only a few counts. The chain couples TRBV5-6 to TRBJ1-6, with D possibly being TRBD1 (5 bases). Trimming stripped 3 bases from V and 8 bases from J, with 18 bases between. Germline values: CDR1 SGHDT, CDR2 YYEEEE. The CDR3 is made up of 16 amino acids. The CDR3 nucleotides are TGTGCCAGCAGCTCGACCGGGGGGTCTTGGGATTCACCCCTCCACTTT. Protein sequence: CASSSTGGSWDSPLHF. The full variable domain, in which reference TRBV5-6 and TRBJ1-6 provide the parts outside the CDR3, is DAGVTQSPTHLIKTRGQQVTLRCSPKSGHDTVSWYQQALGQGPQFIFQYYEEEERQRGNFPDRFSGHQFPNYSSELNVNALLLGDSALYLCASSSTGGSWDSPLHFGNGTRLTVT.

The chain links TRBV6-1 to TRBJ2-7; 7 bases are shared with TRBD1. CDR1 is MNHNS and CDR2 is SASEGT in the germline V gene. The CDR3 loop spans 14 amino acids. The V and J ends lost 2 bases and 2 bases, in that order; junction bases with no gene match: 3. CDR3 DNA: TGTGCCAGCAGTGAAATGGGACAGCCCTACGAGCAGTACTTC. This gives the protein CASSEMGQPYEQYF.

This clone was seen once. The J gene is TRBJ1-1, the V gene TRBV6-5; TRBD1 is a possible D gene (5 bases). CDR1 and CDR2 from the germline V gene are MNHEY and SVGAGI. There are 13 residues in the CDR3. Trimming pared 6 bases from V and 10 bases from J, leaving 18 bases between. CDR3 sequence (DNA): TGTGCCAGCAGACATACCGCGGGGGTTGGAGCTTTCTTT. Amino acids: CASRHTAGVGAFF.

In its sample, this clone was seen once. V and J are TRBV7-2 and TRBJ1-3; D unresolved. From germline, CDR1 is SGHTA and CDR2 FQGNSA. The CDR3 covers 14 residues. V gave up 5 bases and J gave up 0 bases, with 8 bases separating them. DNA for the CDR3: TGTGCCAGCAGCCCCCTCTCCTCTGGAAACACCATATATTTT. Translation: CASSPLSSGNTIYF.

V usage is TRBV28 and J usage is TRBJ1-4; D remains unclear. Trimming removed 2 bases from V and 5 bases from J, with 12 bases in between. Germline V CDR1 and CDR2: MDHEN, SYDVKM. The CDR3 is made up of 15 amino acids. The CDR3 is CASSLHVRQNEKLFF. The CDR3, as DNA: TGTGCCAGCAGTTTACACGTCCGGCAGAATGAAAAACTGTTTTTT.

The chain has TRBV27 and TRBJ1-4; unclear D gene. The V end was cut by 3 bases, the J end by 3 bases, with 8 bases between. Germline V gives CDR1 MNHEY, CDR2 SMNVEV (reference sequence). The CDR3 runs to 14 residues. The CDR3 coding sequence is TGTGCCAGCAGTTTCCCCGGGGCTAATGAAAAACTGTTTTTT. Encoded protein: CASSFPGANEKLFF.

The chain combines TRBV10-3 with TRBJ1-1, with D maybe TRBD1 (5 bases). The V and J ends lost 0 bases and 5 bases respectively, with 10 bases between them. The V gene's germline CDR1 is ENHRY and CDR2 SYGVKD. This CDR3 contains 14 residues. CDR3 protein: CAISESQPGTEAFF. The CDR3 DNA follows: TGTGCCATCAGTGAGTCCCAACCAGGGACTGAAGCTTTCTTT.

This chain uses TRBV29-1 with TRBJ1-3; 10 bases line up with TRBD1. Germline CDR1 and CDR2: SQVTM and ANQGSEA. V shed 0 bases and J 8 bases; nucleotides not matched to a gene: 10. The CDR3 length is 16 residues. The CDR3 coding sequence is TGCAGCGTTGAAGATCAAGACAGGGGGCCAGCGGACACCATATATTTT. Encoded protein: CSVEDQDRGPADTIYF.

CDR3: CASKGTPGNEQFF. The CDR3 DNA follows: TGCGCCAGCAAAGGGACTCCAGGGAATGAGCAGTTCTTC. The V and J genes are TRBV10-2 and TRBJ2-1, with D perhaps matching TRBD2 (6 bases). V dropped 7 bases and J dropped 7 bases, with 14 bases sitting between them. The CDR3 sequence is 13 residues long. Germline assignment: CDR1 WSHSY and CDR2 SAAADI.

The chain joins TRBV4-1 to TRBJ1-2; a possible D gene is TRBD1 (6 bases). CDR1 and CDR2 from the germline V gene are MGHRA and YSYEKL. The CDR3 covers 16 residues. V lost 2 bases, J lost 3 bases, and 16 bases lay in between. The CDR3: CASSQSGGGADYGYTF. CDR3 bases: TGCGCCAGCAGCCAATCCGGAGGGGGAGCGGACTATGGCTACACCTTC.